This T cell receptor (beta chain) appears in the sequencing data of a study of cytomegalovirus exposure and HLA in healthy donors. At the level of the study: Early release data held some 80 million unique TCRs from HLA-typed donors. Study conclusions and caveats: CMV antigen specificity was confirmed in vitro for a few CMV-associated chains.

The PCR had 60 Vbeta and 13 Jbeta primers. In the study's own analysis: An analysis performed later counted roughly 80 million unique TCR beta chains (roughly 11 million of them shared). Measured with immunoSEQ multiplex PCR; TCRdb has only the in-frame clones, and not every one. V, J and clone size derive from that table, while D and trimming were established from the DNA sequence. Here the sample spans roughly 200,000 clones, around 81% being singletons. Germline values: CDR1 SGHDT, CDR2 YYEEEE. V lost 4 bases to trimming and J lost 3 bases, with 8 bases between them. This CDR3 is built from 12 residues. On this clone: The antigen is not known.

This clonotype was obtained from a man under 40 in good health and CMV-seronegative. The rearrangement links TRBV5-6 to TRBJ2-7, with no clear D. Sequencing was carried out using PBMCs. CDR3 sequence reads: CASSPFGYEQYF. CDR3 nucleotide sequence: TGTGCCAGCAGCCCCTTCGGCTACGAGCAGTACTTC.